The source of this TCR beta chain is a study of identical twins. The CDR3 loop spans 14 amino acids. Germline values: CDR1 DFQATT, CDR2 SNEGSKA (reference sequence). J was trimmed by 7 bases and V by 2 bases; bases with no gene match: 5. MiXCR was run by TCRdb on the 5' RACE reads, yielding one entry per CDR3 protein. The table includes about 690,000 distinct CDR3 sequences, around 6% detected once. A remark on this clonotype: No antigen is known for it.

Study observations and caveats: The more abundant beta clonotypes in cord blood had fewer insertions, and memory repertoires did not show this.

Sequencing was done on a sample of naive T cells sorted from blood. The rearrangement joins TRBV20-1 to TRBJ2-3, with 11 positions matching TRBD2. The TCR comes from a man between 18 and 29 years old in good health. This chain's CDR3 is CSARLAGGVNTQYF. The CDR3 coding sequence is TGCAGTGCTAGACTAGCGGGAGGAGTTAATACGCAGTATTTT.